The T cell receptor beta chain described here comes from a study of post-analysis software for immune sequencing data (dated by TCRdb to the mid-2010s). At the level of the whole study: Recorded disease courses included relapsing-remitting, secondary progressive and progressive-relapsing multiple sclerosis, with some patients lacking subtype annotation. Patient repertoires were compared against 11 to 12 previously published healthy control repertoires from donors aged roughly 6 to 25 years. A subset of samples was prepared in parallel using single-end sample barcoding, then pooled and co-amplified after Illumina adapter ligation.

The junction shows trimming of 2 bases on V and 0 bases on J, plus 6 bases between the germline ends. For CDR1 and CDR2, the germline V gene (reference sequence) lists SEHNR and FQNEAQ. Including the terminal cysteine and phenylalanine, the CDR3 comprises 14 residues. Only the CDR3 DNA stays, 42 bases, in frame from base 1. Libraries were built with PCR. TCRdb lists the instrument as Illumina HiSeq 2500. To reduce PCR and sequencing biases, unique molecular identifiers were built into the TCR beta cDNA libraries. Roughly 500,000 cDNA molecules were obtained for every 1 to 10 million input T cells, so each molecule roughly corresponded to one T cell. The patient libraries were prepared and sequenced using the same protocol as the earlier healthy control dataset. Within a given batch, samples were prepared together, multiplexed and sequenced on the same HiSeq lane. Regarding the original processing steps: MIGEC handled the raw barcoded reads, throwing out single-read molecular identifier groups before consensus assembly and CDR3 extraction. VDJtools was used for post-analysis of the clonotype tables, and diversity was normalized by down-sampling every dataset to the size of the smallest sample. In repertoire overlap clustering, CDR3 amino acid sequences, but not nucleotide sequences, were matched to correct batch-related cross-sample contamination. In-frame beta chains were kept once TCRdb had trimmed the public reads at Q25 with fastp and called clones with MiXCR. Every CDR3 protein is listed once, alongside the most common genes and DNA of its rows. The authors' filters were not applied to this entry. The table for this sample lists approximately 660,000 distinct CDR3 sequences; 59% of them were counted only once. Clones ranked in the top ten supply around 11% of the sample.

To demonstrate the VDJtools post-analysis software, TCR beta repertoires were profiled from the peripheral blood of about a dozen young patients with multiple sclerosis. The multiple sclerosis patients were children and adolescents between roughly 6 and 17 years of age. With respect to this clonotype: No antigen is known for it. No per-base quality is available; no much larger clone lies one base away.

Overall study results and their limits: Four to six TRBV segments, including TRBV5-6, TRBV5-1 and TRBV20-1, were significantly more frequent in patients than controls. Direct clustering with F measure showed strong co-clustering of samples prepared in the same batch, prompting a batch-effect correction. Normalized Chao1 diversity was significantly lower in multiple sclerosis patients than controls, suggesting substantial peripheral T-cell clonal expansion. The control group was slightly older than the multiple sclerosis patient group.

This receptor was obtained from a girl under 10 years old with multiple sclerosis. The sample taken for sequencing was blood. The V gene is TRBV7-9 and the J gene is TRBJ2-3; no D gene is confidently identified. The nucleotide sequence reads as follows: TGTGCCAGCAGCTTAACGACTAGCACAGATACGCAGTATTTT. This encodes CASSLTTSTDTQYF.